This is a list of T cell receptor beta chains from one sample in a study of T cells in narcolepsy. Profiling relied on immunoSEQ multiplex PCR, and the TCRdb table lists in-frame clones only, not all of them. The data contain tens of thousands of clones, more than 70% of them singletons. Sequenced sample: CD45RA- memory CD4+ T cells from PBMCs. Source of these receptors: a human donor with narcolepsy. The CDR3 runs from the conserved cysteine through the conserved F or W. Each record gives: J gene, D gene, clone size, V gene, CDR3 protein, CDR3 DNA. D genes are given only for firm matches. Clone size is not always given. Where it is, it says once, few, many or a class for expanded clones.

j_gene: TRBJ1-2; d_gene: NA; abundance: NA; v_gene: TRBV5-6; CDR3aa: CASSPGRGYGYTF; CDR3nt: TGTGCCAGCAGCCCCGGGAGGGGCTATGGCTACACCTTC
j_gene: TRBJ2-3; d_gene: NA; abundance: NA; v_gene: TRBV11-2; CDR3aa: CASRVATDTQYF; CDR3nt: TGTGCCAGCAGGGTGGCTACAGATACGCAGTATTTT
j_gene: TRBJ2-7; d_gene: NA; abundance: NA; v_gene: TRBV7-8; CDR3aa: CASSEQEVSYEQYF; CDR3nt: TGTGCCAGCAGCGAACAGGAGGTCTCCTACGAGCAGTACTTC
j_gene: TRBJ1-3; d_gene: NA; abundance: NA; v_gene: TRBV2; CDR3aa: CASREREQGNTIYF; CDR3nt: TGTGCCAGTAGGGAGAGGGAACAGGGAAACACCATATATTTT
j_gene: TRBJ1-1; d_gene: NA; abundance: NA; v_gene: TRBV7-2; CDR3aa: CASSPPGGTNTEAFF; CDR3nt: TGTGCCAGCAGCCCCCCGGGGGGGACGAACACTGAAGCTTTCTTT
j_gene: TRBJ1-3; d_gene: TRBD1; abundance: NA; v_gene: TRBV18; CDR3aa: CASSRETGGNTIYF; CDR3nt: TGTGCCAGCTCACGGGAGACAGGGGGAAACACCATATATTTT
j_gene: TRBJ1-6; d_gene: NA; abundance: NA; v_gene: TRBV29-1; CDR3aa: CSVAQSYNSPLHF; CDR3nt: TGCAGCGTTGCCCAGAGCTATAATTCACCCCTCCACTTT
j_gene: TRBJ1-2; d_gene: TRBD1; abundance: NA; v_gene: TRBV19; CDR3aa: CASSSTGGNYGYTF; CDR3nt: TGTGCCAGTAGTAGCACAGGGGGGAACTATGGCTACACCTTC
j_gene: TRBJ2-6; d_gene: NA; abundance: NA; v_gene: TRBV7-2; CDR3aa: CASSLVRETSGANVLTF; CDR3nt: TGTGCCAGCAGCTTAGTAAGGGAAACCTCTGGGGCCAACGTCCTGACTTTC
j_gene: TRBJ1-2; d_gene: TRBD1; abundance: NA; v_gene: TRBV19; CDR3aa: CASSIPSTGARGYTF; CDR3nt: TGTGCCAGTAGTATCCCCTCGACAGGGGCTAGGGGCTACACCTTC
j_gene: TRBJ2-3; d_gene: TRBD2; abundance: NA; v_gene: TRBV11-3; CDR3aa: CASSVTSGSTDTQYF; CDR3nt: TGTGCCAGCAGCGTGACTAGCGGGAGCACAGATACGCAGTATTTT
j_gene: TRBJ2-1; d_gene: TRBD1; abundance: NA; v_gene: TRBV6-4; CDR3aa: CASRAGQGNGEQFF; CDR3nt: TGTGCCAGCAGAGCGGGACAGGGTAATGGTGAGCAGTTCTTC
j_gene: TRBJ2-5; d_gene: NA; abundance: NA; v_gene: TRBV6-1; CDR3aa: CASSETPWETQYF; CDR3nt: TGTGCCAGCAGTGAAACACCATGGGAGACCCAGTACTTC
j_gene: TRBJ1-3; d_gene: NA; abundance: NA; v_gene: TRBV9; CDR3aa: CASTKTGDSGNTIYF; CDR3nt: TGTGCCAGCACCAAAACAGGCGACTCTGGAAACACCATATATTTT
j_gene: TRBJ2-1; d_gene: NA; abundance: NA; v_gene: TRBV19; CDR3aa: CASSIRGHEQFF; CDR3nt: TGTGCCAGTAGTATACGGGGTCATGAGCAGTTCTTC
j_gene: TRBJ2-7; d_gene: TRBD2; abundance: NA; v_gene: TRBV6-1; CDR3aa: CASSLLSGRVLEQYF; CDR3nt: TGTGCCAGCAGTCTTCTGAGCGGGAGGGTACTCGAGCAGTACTTC
j_gene: TRBJ1-3; d_gene: NA; abundance: NA; v_gene: TRBV6-1; CDR3aa: CASSEPSSGNTIYF; CDR3nt: TGTGCCAGCAGTGAACCGAGCTCTGGAAACACCATATATTTT
j_gene: TRBJ1-2; d_gene: NA; abundance: NA; v_gene: TRBV6-6; CDR3aa: CASTPEPRYGYTF; CDR3nt: TGTGCCAGCACCCCCGAACCTCGGTATGGCTACACCTTC
j_gene: TRBJ1-1; d_gene: NA; abundance: NA; v_gene: TRBV5-5; CDR3aa: CASSPGPIWGTEAFF; CDR3nt: TGTGCCAGCAGCCCCGGACCCATTTGGGGCACTGAAGCTTTCTTT
j_gene: TRBJ1-1; d_gene: NA; abundance: NA; v_gene: TRBV5-1; CDR3aa: CASTRDLGTEAFF; CDR3nt: TGCGCCAGCACTCGGGATTTGGGAACTGAAGCTTTCTTT
j_gene: TRBJ2-7; d_gene: TRBD2; abundance: NA; v_gene: TRBV2; CDR3aa: CASTLAGGLHEQYF; CDR3nt: TGTGCCAGCACCTTAGCGGGAGGGCTTCACGAGCAGTACTTC
j_gene: TRBJ2-1; d_gene: NA; abundance: NA; v_gene: TRBV5-6; CDR3aa: CASSPSWTESSYNEQFF; CDR3nt: TGTGCCAGCAGCCCGAGCTGGACGGAAAGCTCCTACAATGAGCAGTTCTTC
j_gene: TRBJ1-1; d_gene: NA; abundance: NA; v_gene: TRBV7-9; CDR3aa: CASSPQGNTEAFF; CDR3nt: TGTGCCAGCAGCCCACAGGGGAACACTGAAGCTTTCTTT
j_gene: TRBJ2-3; d_gene: TRBD2; abundance: NA; v_gene: TRBV5-8; CDR3aa: CASSFRLANTDTQYF; CDR3nt: TGTGCCAGCAGCTTCCGACTAGCGAACACAGATACGCAGTATTTT
j_gene: TRBJ1-5; d_gene: NA; abundance: NA; v_gene: TRBV19; CDR3aa: CASTGAGVYGNQPQHF; CDR3nt: TGTGCCAGTACGGGGGCAGGGGTATATGGGAATCAGCCCCAGCATTTT
j_gene: TRBJ1-2; d_gene: NA; abundance: NA; v_gene: TRBV9; CDR3aa: CASSVGGQSNYGYTF; CDR3nt: TGTGCCAGCAGCGTAGGGGGACAATCTAACTATGGCTACACCTTC
j_gene: TRBJ2-3; d_gene: TRBD2; abundance: few; v_gene: TRBV19; CDR3aa: CASSMGLAGGSSTDTQYF; CDR3nt: TGTGCCAGTAGTATGGGACTAGCTGGGGGTTCTAGCACAGATACGCAGTATTTT
j_gene: TRBJ2-1; d_gene: NA; abundance: NA; v_gene: TRBV6-1; CDR3aa: CASRAGTSDNEQFF; CDR3nt: TGTGCCAGCAGAGCCGGGACCTCCGACAATGAGCAGTTCTTC
j_gene: TRBJ1-6; d_gene: NA; abundance: medium-sized; v_gene: TRBV14; CDR3aa: CASSQRRAVNSPLHF; CDR3nt: TGTGCCAGCAGCCAGAGGAGGGCGGTGAATTCACCCCTCCACTTT
j_gene: TRBJ1-1; d_gene: NA; abundance: NA; v_gene: TRBV9; CDR3aa: CASSVGWANTEAFF; CDR3nt: TGTGCCAGCAGCGTAGGATGGGCGAACACTGAAGCTTTCTTT
j_gene: TRBJ2-1; d_gene: TRBD1; abundance: NA; v_gene: TRBV9; CDR3aa: CASSGTGGRNEQFF; CDR3nt: TGTGCCAGCAGCGGAACAGGGGGGAGGAATGAGCAGTTCTTC
j_gene: TRBJ1-2; d_gene: NA; abundance: NA; v_gene: TRBV2; CDR3aa: CASSALTDNYGYTF; CDR3nt: TGTGCCAGCAGTGCGCTGACAGATAACTATGGCTACACCTTC
j_gene: TRBJ2-6; d_gene: NA; abundance: NA; v_gene: TRBV28; CDR3aa: CASSLSGANVLTF; CDR3nt: TGTGCCAGCAGTTTGTCTGGGGCCAACGTCCTGACTTTC
j_gene: TRBJ1-6; d_gene: NA; abundance: NA; v_gene: TRBV28; CDR3aa: CASLMTAGNSPLHF; CDR3nt: TGTGCCAGCCTGATGACGGCGGGCAATTCACCCCTCCACTTT
j_gene: TRBJ2-3; d_gene: TRBD2; abundance: NA; v_gene: TRBV2; CDR3aa: CASRAGGRTDTQYF; CDR3nt: TGTGCCAGCAGGGCGGGGGGGAGAACAGATACGCAGTATTTT
j_gene: TRBJ1-2; d_gene: NA; abundance: NA; v_gene: TRBV6-6; CDR3aa: CASSYAGRDHYGYTF; CDR3nt: TGTGCCAGCAGTTATGCGGGCAGGGATCACTATGGCTACACCTTC
j_gene: TRBJ2-7; d_gene: TRBD1; abundance: NA; v_gene: TRBV9; CDR3aa: CASSVGTDRGYPYEQYF; CDR3nt: TGTGCCAGCAGCGTAGGAACTGACAGGGGGTACCCCTACGAGCAGTACTTC
j_gene: TRBJ2-7; d_gene: NA; abundance: few; v_gene: TRBV14; CDR3aa: CASSQFGYGDSGSYEQYF; CDR3nt: TGTGCCAGCAGCCAATTTGGTTATGGTGACAGTGGCTCCTACGAGCAGTACTTC
j_gene: TRBJ2-3; d_gene: NA; abundance: NA; v_gene: TRBV25-1; CDR3aa: CASKSPTAITDTQYF; CDR3nt: TGTGCCAGCAAGTCCCCAACCGCAATCACAGATACGCAGTATTTT
j_gene: TRBJ2-5; d_gene: TRBD2; abundance: once; v_gene: TRBV19; CDR3aa: CASSPGLAGETQYF; CDR3nt: TGTGCCAGTAGTCCGGGACTAGCGGGCGAGACCCAGTACTTC
j_gene: TRBJ2-7; d_gene: NA; abundance: once; v_gene: TRBV5-1; CDR3aa: CASSKGDLGSYEQYF; CDR3nt: TGCGCCAGCAGTAAGGGGGACTTAGGCAGCTACGAGCAGTACTTC
j_gene: TRBJ1-4; d_gene: NA; abundance: once; v_gene: TRBV5-1; CDR3aa: CASSLRQSGNEKLFF; CDR3nt: TGCGCCAGCAGCTTGAGACAGTCCGGTAATGAAAAACTGTTTTTT
j_gene: TRBJ1-6; d_gene: NA; abundance: NA; v_gene: TRBV10-3; CDR3aa: CASSGDSDSPLHF; CDR3nt: TGTGCCAGCTCAGGGGATTCCGATTCACCCCTCCACTTT
j_gene: TRBJ2-5; d_gene: TRBD2; abundance: NA; v_gene: TRBV7-8; CDR3aa: CASSLAPLALAEETQYF; CDR3nt: TGTGCCAGCAGCTTAGCCCCACTTGCGCTAGCGGAAGAGACCCAGTACTTC
j_gene: TRBJ1-1; d_gene: NA; abundance: NA; v_gene: TRBV6-6; CDR3aa: CASRRGPMNTEAFF; CDR3nt: TGTGCCAGCAGACGCGGACCGATGAACACTGAAGCTTTCTTT
j_gene: TRBJ2-3; d_gene: TRBD1; abundance: NA; v_gene: TRBV4-1; CDR3aa: CASSREDRGTDTQYF; CDR3nt: TGCGCCAGCAGCCGAGAGGACAGGGGCACAGATACGCAGTATTTT
j_gene: TRBJ1-3; d_gene: NA; abundance: NA; v_gene: TRBV7-9; CDR3aa: CASSPQSSGNTIYF; CDR3nt: TGTGCCAGCAGCCCTCAAAGCTCTGGAAACACCATATATTTT
j_gene: TRBJ2-7; d_gene: NA; abundance: NA; v_gene: TRBV11-2; CDR3aa: CASSVQQGSRQYF; CDR3nt: TGTGCCAGCAGCGTCCAACAGGGTTCGCGGCAGTACTTC
j_gene: TRBJ2-7; d_gene: TRBD2; abundance: NA; v_gene: TRBV6-5; CDR3aa: CASSYSREAVYEQYF; CDR3nt: TGTGCCAGCAGTTACTCTCGGGAGGCGGTTTACGAGCAGTACTTC
j_gene: TRBJ2-2; d_gene: TRBD1; abundance: NA; v_gene: TRBV7-9; CDR3aa: CASSLDLQGTNTGELFF; CDR3nt: TGTGCCAGCAGCTTAGATTTACAGGGGACCAACACCGGGGAGCTGTTTTTT
j_gene: TRBJ2-2; d_gene: TRBD2; abundance: NA; v_gene: TRBV7-8; CDR3aa: CASSLGGGGNTGELFF; CDR3nt: TGTGCCAGCAGCTTAGGCGGCGGGGGAAACACCGGGGAGCTGTTTTTT
j_gene: TRBJ2-1; d_gene: TRBD1; abundance: NA; v_gene: TRBV7-3; CDR3aa: CASSSGQGNVNEQFF; CDR3nt: TGTGCCAGCAGCTCCGGACAGGGGAACGTTAATGAGCAGTTCTTC